This T cell receptor beta chain originates from a study of OX40 agonist ivuxolimab in advanced cancers. Across the study: The dose-escalation cohort was approximately 81% male, with a mean age of about 58 years, ranging roughly 20 to 90. Study-wide results and caveats: Antigen specificity was not determined for the expanded peripheral T cells. At doses 0.1 to 3.0 mg/kg, CD4+ and CD8+ clones expanded.

For this clone: Its target is not known.

The protocol was immunoSEQ multiplex PCR, while the TCRdb copy is restricted to in-frame clones and leaves out a portion. The sample has about 58,000 clones, over 80% seen once. V lost 4 bases, J lost 2 bases, and 6 bases stayed unmatched. The CDR3 spans 16 residues. Germline-derived CDR1 and CDR2 are MGHDK and SYGVNS. The source was CD4+ or CD8+ T cells sorted from blood, collected in a trial of the OX40 agonist ivuxolimab. The chain joins TRBV25-1 to TRBJ2-5; 11 nucleotides line up with TRBD2. The sequence was obtained from an adult with an advanced solid tumor such as melanoma, head and neck, liver or kidney cancer. CDR3 sequence reads: CASSAASGGLQETQYF. CDR3 bases: TGTGCCAGCAGTGCTGCTAGCGGGGGGTTACAAGAGACCCAGTACTTC.